This T cell receptor beta chain was sequenced in a study of post-analysis software for immune sequencing data. Study-level points and caveats: Under the F measure, samples that were prepared in one batch clustered strongly together. The normalized Chao1 diversity of multiple sclerosis patients was significantly lower than that of controls.

This clonotype was seen ten or more times. Its antigen is not identified. TCR beta libraries were prepared from cDNA with unique molecular identifiers. TCRdb fed the PCR reads into MiXCR, producing one record per CDR3 protein. The sample consists of under 200,000 distinct CDR3 sequences, 25% to 35% of them appearing once. This TCR came from a girl aged 2-17 years with multiple sclerosis. The specimen sequenced was blood.

This CDR3 reads CASSQHTSGRAIPYEQYF. The CDR3 DNA reads TGTGCCAGCAGCCAGCACACTAGCGGGAGGGCCATCCCCTACGAGCAGTACTTC. The chain recombines TRBV3-1 with TRBJ2-7; 13 bases agree with TRBD2. V was clipped by 3 bases and J by 2 bases; unmatched bases: 10. This CDR3 contains 18 residues. CDR1 is LGHDT, CDR2 YNNKEL, per germline (reference sequence).